This T cell receptor beta chain was identified during a study of beta chain features in type 1 diabetes. Donors contributed one heparinised blood draw apiece, averaging about 116 mL. The authors sorted CD4+ naive, central memory, regulatory and stem cell-like memory cells via CD45RO/CCR7/CD25/CD127/CD95/CD27. Study results and caveats: In all four CD4+ subsets, TCRB CDR3 length was significantly, moderately reduced in type 1 diabetes.

Reverse transcribing all isolated RNA meant expressed TCRB transcripts were sequenced. TCRdb's table, derived via immunoSEQ multiplex PCR, lists solely in-frame clones and lacks some. The table has 120,000 or so clones, 17% seen once. Concerning this clone itself: Its antigen is not known.

This receptor was identified in a man younger than 35 with type 1 diabetes. The specimen sequenced was central memory CD4+ T cells from blood.

For the CDR3, the DNA is TGCAGCCTGCGAGTGGCAGGGGGTGAAGCTTTCTTT. Encoded protein: CSLRVAGGEAFF. This sequence joins TRBV29-1 and TRBJ1-1; 7 bases match TRBD1. V was clipped by 8 bases and J by 7 bases; unmatched bases: 10. This CDR3 region has 12 residues. The germline V gene encodes CDR1 SQVTM and CDR2 ANQGSEA.